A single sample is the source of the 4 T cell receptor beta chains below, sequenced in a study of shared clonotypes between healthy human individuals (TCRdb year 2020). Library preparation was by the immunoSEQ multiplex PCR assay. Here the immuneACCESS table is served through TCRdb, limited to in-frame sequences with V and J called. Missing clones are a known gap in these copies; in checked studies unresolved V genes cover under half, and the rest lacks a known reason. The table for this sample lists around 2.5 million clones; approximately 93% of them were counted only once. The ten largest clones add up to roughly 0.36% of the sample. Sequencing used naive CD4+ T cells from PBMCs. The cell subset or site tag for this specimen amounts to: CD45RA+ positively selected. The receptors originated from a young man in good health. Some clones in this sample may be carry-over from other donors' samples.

CDR3 amino acids: CSVEGSRGLDEQYF. Written as DNA, the CDR3 is TGCAGCGTTGAAGGGTCCAGGGGTCTGGACGAGCAGTACTTC. The gene calls are TRBV29-1 and TRBJ2-7; maybe TRBD1 (6 bases). Deletions cut 1 base from V and 5 bases from J, with 15 bases between. The CDR3 is 14 residues long. Germline CDR1 is SQVTM and CDR2 is ANQGSEA.

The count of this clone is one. As DNA, the CDR3 is TGTGCCAGCAGCTTAGGGAGTGCGAGCTCCTACAATGAGCAGTTCTTC. It encodes CASSLGSASSYNEQFF. This rearrangement joins TRBV5-5 to TRBJ2-1; tentative D call: TRBD2 (5 bases). The V and J ends lost 2 bases and 0 bases respectively, with 12 bases between them. CDR1 and CDR2 from the germline V gene are SGHKS and YYEKEE (reference sequence). The CDR3 length is 16 residues.

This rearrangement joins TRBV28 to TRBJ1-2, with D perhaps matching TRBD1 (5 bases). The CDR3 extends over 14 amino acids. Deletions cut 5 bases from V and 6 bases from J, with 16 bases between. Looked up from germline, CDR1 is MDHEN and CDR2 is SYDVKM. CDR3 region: CASSPGEVTDGYTF. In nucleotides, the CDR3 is TGTGCCAGCAGTCCGGGGGAGGTAACGGATGGCTACACCTTC.

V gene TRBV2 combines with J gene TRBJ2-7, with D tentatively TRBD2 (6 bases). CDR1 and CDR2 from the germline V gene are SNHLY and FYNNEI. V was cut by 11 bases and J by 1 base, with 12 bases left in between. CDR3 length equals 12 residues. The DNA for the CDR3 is TGTGCCGCTCGGAGGGGATCCTACGAGCAGTACTTC. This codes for CAARRGSYEQYF.